This TCR beta chain is from a study of blood T cell repertoires in COVID-19. At the level of the study: The United States, Italy and Spain provided the acute and convalescent COVID-19 samples. PBMCs, B-cell-depleted T cells, or T cells were the source of the cDNA or gDNA that made up the material.

Source study methods: Scientists estimated how many nucleated cells there were by amplifying reference gene primers. Assay: immunoSEQ multiplex PCR; the TCRdb copy retains only in-frame clones and omits some. The DNA was the basis for D and trimming; V, J and clone size are from that table. Of roughly 150,000 clones listed, about four fifths are singletons. Germline CDR1 and CDR2: SNHLY and FYNNEI. The CDR3 spans 15 residues. V shed 0 bases and J shed 5 bases, with 13 bases lying between them. The sequenced sample was peripheral blood. This TCR derives from a woman between 70 and 85 years old who had recovered from COVID-19. The rearrangement links TRBV2 to TRBJ1-2, with D unclear. The DNA of the CDR3 is TGTGCCAGCAGTGAAGCCACGTGGAGCCTTTATGGCTACACCTTC. Translating gives CASSEATWSLYGYTF.